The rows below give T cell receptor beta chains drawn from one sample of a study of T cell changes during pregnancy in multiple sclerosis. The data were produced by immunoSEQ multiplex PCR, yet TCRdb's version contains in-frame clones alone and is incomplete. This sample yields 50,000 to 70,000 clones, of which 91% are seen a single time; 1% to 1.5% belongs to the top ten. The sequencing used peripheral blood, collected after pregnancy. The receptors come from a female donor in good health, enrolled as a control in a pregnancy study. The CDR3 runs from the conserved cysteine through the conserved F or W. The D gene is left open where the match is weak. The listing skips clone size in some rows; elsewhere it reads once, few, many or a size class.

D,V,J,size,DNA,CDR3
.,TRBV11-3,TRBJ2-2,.,TGTGCCAGCAGCTCCAACTTAGGGAGCACCGGGGAGCTGTTTTTT,CASSSNLGSTGELFF
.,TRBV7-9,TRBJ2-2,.,TGTGCCAGCAGCTTAATGCAGTGGAACACCGGGGAGCTGTTTTTT,CASSLMQWNTGELFF
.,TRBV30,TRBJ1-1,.,TGTGCCCGGCAGGGATCGAACACTGAAGCTTTCTTT,CARQGSNTEAFF
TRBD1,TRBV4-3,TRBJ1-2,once,TGCGCCAGCAGCCAAGATTTAGGGGGCGACTACACCTTC,CASSQDLGGDYTF
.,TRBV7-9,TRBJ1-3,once,TGTGCCAGCAGAGCACGTCTCCCGGCAGGGTCGAGAAACACCATATATTTT,CASRARLPAGSRNTIYF
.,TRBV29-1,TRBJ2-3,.,TGCAGCGCTTTGTCGGAGGCAGATACGCAGTATTTT,CSALSEADTQYF
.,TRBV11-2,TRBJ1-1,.,TGTGCCAGCAGCGCTAGGGGGGGGAACACTGAAGCTTTCTTT,CASSARGGNTEAFF
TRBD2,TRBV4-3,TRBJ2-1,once,TGCGCCAGCAGCCCCTACCCCCCTAGCGGGGAGGGCAATGAGCAGTTCTTC,CASSPYPPSGEGNEQFF
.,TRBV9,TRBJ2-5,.,TGTGCCAGCAGCGTAGAGGCAGGGATGGAGACCCAGTACTTC,CASSVEAGMETQYF
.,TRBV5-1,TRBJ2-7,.,TGCGCCAGCATGGGAGGTTCCTACGAGCAGTACTTC,CASMGGSYEQYF
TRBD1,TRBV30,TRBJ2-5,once,TGTGCCTGGAGTGTACAGGTCTTCAGGGGGCGCGAAGAGACCCAGTACTTC,CAWSVQVFRGREETQYF
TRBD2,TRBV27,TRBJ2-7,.,TGTGCCAGCAGTTCAGTCGTAATACCTGGGAGGGGCCAAACCTACGAGCAGTACTTC,CASSSVVIPGRGQTYEQYF
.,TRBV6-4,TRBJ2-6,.,TGTGCCAGCAGTGACTCCAGGGCATCAGGGGCCAACGTCCTGACTTTC,CASSDSRASGANVLTF
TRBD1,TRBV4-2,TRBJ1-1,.,TGTGCCAGCTTACCAGGGGGCTCCAACACTGAAGCTTTCTTT,CASLPGGSNTEAFF
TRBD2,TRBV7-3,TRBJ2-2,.,TGTGCCAGCTCAACCCGGGGGGCGAACACCGGGGAGCTGTTTTTT,CASSTRGANTGELFF
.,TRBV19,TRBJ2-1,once,TGTGCCAGTAGTATGAAGGCAGGGGAGCAGTTCTTC,CASSMKAGEQFF
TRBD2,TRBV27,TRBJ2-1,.,TGTGCCAGCAACCCCGGGACTAGACGGGATGAGCAGTTCTTC,CASNPGTRRDEQFF
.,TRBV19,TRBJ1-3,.,TGTGCCAGTAGTGCTACCCGGGACACCATATATTTT,CASSATRDTIYF
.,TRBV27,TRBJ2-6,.,TGTGCCAGCAGCCAGACTTCTGGGGCCAACGTCCTGACTTTC,CASSQTSGANVLTF
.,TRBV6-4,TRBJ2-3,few,TGTGCCAGCAGTGACTCAGGAGGAAGGGGCACAGATACGCAGTATTTT,CASSDSGGRGTDTQYF
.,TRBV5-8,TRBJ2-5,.,TGTGCCAGCCTTACGGGGGTCGGGCCCCAAGAGACCCAGTACTTC,CASLTGVGPQETQYF
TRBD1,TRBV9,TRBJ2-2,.,TGTGCCAGCAGCAACAGGGGGACGAACACCGGGGAGCTGTTTTTT,CASSNRGTNTGELFF
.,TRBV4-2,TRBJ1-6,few,TGTGCCAGCAGCTCCACCCGAAAGACGGGACACCTTGGGGGTAATTCACCCCTCCACTTT,CASSSTRKTGHLGGNSPLHF
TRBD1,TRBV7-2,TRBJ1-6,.,TGTGCCAGCAGACGGGACAGGGTTGATAATTCACCCCTCCACTTT,CASRRDRVDNSPLHF
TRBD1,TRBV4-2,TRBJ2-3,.,TGTGCCAGCAGCCCAACTGGGGACAGGGGTACAGATACGCAGTATTTT,CASSPTGDRGTDTQYF
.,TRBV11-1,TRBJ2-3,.,TGTGCCAGCACCAAGTCCGGGGACACAGATACGCAGTATTTT,CASTKSGDTDTQYF
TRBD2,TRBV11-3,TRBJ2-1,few,TGTGCCAGCAGCCAGACTAGCACCAATGAGCAGTTCTTC,CASSQTSTNEQFF
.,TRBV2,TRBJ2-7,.,TGTGCCAGCTCCGCAGGGGAGTGGTACGAGCAGTACTTC,CASSAGEWYEQYF
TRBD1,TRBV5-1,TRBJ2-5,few,TGCGCCAGCAGCCCTCCGGGACAGCGAGAGACCCAGTACTTC,CASSPPGQRETQYF
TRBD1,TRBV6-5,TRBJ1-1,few,TGTGCCAGCTCAAGACAGGGGGGCACTGAAGCTTTCTTT,CASSRQGGTEAFF
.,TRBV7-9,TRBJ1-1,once,TGTGCCAGCAGCTTAGAGGGGATAAACACTGAAGCTTTCTTT,CASSLEGINTEAFF
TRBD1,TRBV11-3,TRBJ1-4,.,TGTGCCAGCAGCTCAAGACAGGGTAAAGAAAAACTGTTTTTT,CASSSRQGKEKLFF
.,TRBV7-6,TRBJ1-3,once,TGTGCCAGCAGCCCTCGTTTTGGAAACACCATATATTTT,CASSPRFGNTIYF
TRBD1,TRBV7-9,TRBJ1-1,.,TGTGCCAGCACCGCAAGTACAGGGGTCTTGAACACTGAAGCTTTCTTT,CASTASTGVLNTEAFF
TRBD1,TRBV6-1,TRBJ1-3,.,TGTGCCAGCGTGACAGGGGGCGGGTCTGGAAACACCATATATTTT,CASVTGGGSGNTIYF
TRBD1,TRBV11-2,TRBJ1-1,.,TGTGCCAGCAGCTTAAGGACAGGGATGAACACTGAAGCTTTCTTT,CASSLRTGMNTEAFF
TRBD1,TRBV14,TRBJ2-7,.,TGTGCCAGCAGCCGCGGACAGGGTCCCTACGAGCAGTACTTC,CASSRGQGPYEQYF
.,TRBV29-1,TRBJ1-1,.,TGCAGCGAGGGAGGTATCGGGATGAACACTGAAGCTTTCTTT,CSEGGIGMNTEAFF
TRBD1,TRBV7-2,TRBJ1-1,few,TGTGCCAGCAGCCGACGGACAGGGGGCGACACTGAAGCTTTCTTT,CASSRRTGGDTEAFF
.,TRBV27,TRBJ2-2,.,TGTGCCAGCAGTTTTAGTGGGGCCGCGAACACCGGGGAGCTGTTTTTT,CASSFSGAANTGELFF
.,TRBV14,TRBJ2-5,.,TGTGCCAGCAGCCAAGTGGGGCAGGTCGGGCAAGAGACCCAGTACTTC,CASSQVGQVGQETQYF
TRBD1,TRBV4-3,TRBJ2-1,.,TGCGCCAGCAGCCTCCAATCGGGGCCGAGGACAGGGTCAAATGAGCAGTTCTTC,CASSLQSGPRTGSNEQFF
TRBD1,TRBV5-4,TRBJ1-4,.,TGTGCCAGCAGCTCGAGGGGGCGTATGGATGAAAAACTGTTTTTT,CASSSRGRMDEKLFF
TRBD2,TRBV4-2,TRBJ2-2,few,TGTGCCAGCAGCCCGCCAGCGGGGGTTGACACCGGGGAGCTGTTTTTT,CASSPPAGVDTGELFF
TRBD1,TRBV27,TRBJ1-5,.,TGTGCCAGCAGCCCGGGACAGGGAAGCGCCAATCAGCCCCAGCATTTT,CASSPGQGSANQPQHF
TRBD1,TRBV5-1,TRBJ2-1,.,TGCGCCAGCAGCTCGGACAGGGAGTACAATGAGCAGTTCTTC,CASSSDREYNEQFF
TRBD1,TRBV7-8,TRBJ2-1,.,TGTGCCAGCAGCCGTTCTTTGGGACAGGGATACAATGAGCAGTTCTTC,CASSRSLGQGYNEQFF
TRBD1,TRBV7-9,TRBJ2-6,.,TGTGCCAGCAGTCCCGGGACAGGAAAATCTGGGGCCAACGTCCTGACTTTC,CASSPGTGKSGANVLTF
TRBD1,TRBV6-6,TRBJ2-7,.,TGTGCCAGCAGTTATCCGGGACAGGGGAGCTACGAGCAGTACTTC,CASSYPGQGSYEQYF
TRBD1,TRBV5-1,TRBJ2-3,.,TGCGCCAGCAGCTGGACAGGGGGCGTCCCAGATACGCAGTATTTT,CASSWTGGVPDTQYF
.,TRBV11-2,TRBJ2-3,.,TGTGCCAGCAGCTTACAGATCACAGATACGCAGTATTTT,CASSLQITDTQYF